The 16 T cell receptor beta chains in this list originate from one sample, sequenced in a study of T cell changes during pregnancy in multiple sclerosis (dated by TCRdb to between 2018 and 2021). The receptor library was made with the immunoSEQ multiplex PCR assay. TCRdb took this table from immuneACCESS and kept in-frame rearrangements with V and J called. Such tables lack part of the clones; where checked against another copy, unresolved V genes explain under half of the gap, and the rest is unexplained. A total of 40,000 to 45,000 clones appear in this sample, roughly 89% of them only once. Jointly, the top ten make up about 1.2% of the sample. The specimen comprised CD4+ T cells from peripheral blood mononuclear cells, sampled in the first trimester of pregnancy. All receptors derive from a female donor with multiple sclerosis, enrolled in a pregnancy study.

V usage is TRBV6-4 and J usage is TRBJ2-3, with 8 nucleotides matching TRBD2. Germline-derived CDR1 and CDR2 are MRHNA and SNTAGT. J lost 3 bases, V lost 1 base, and 0 bases had no gene match. The CDR3 has 14 amino acids. The CDR3 nucleotides are TGTGCCAGCAGTGACTTAGCGGGAACAGATACGCAGTATTTT. Translation gives CASSDLAGTDTQYF.

The chain is built from TRBV7-3 and TRBJ2-1; no clear D. The length of the CDR3 is 13 residues. Trimming cost V 0 bases and J 3 bases, with 3 bases left between them. Germline-derived CDR1 and CDR2 are SGHTA and FQGTGA. The chain's CDR3 is CASSLTSYNEQFF. CDR3 nucleotides: TGTGCCAGCAGCTTAACTAGCTACAATGAGCAGTTCTTC.

The chain has TRBV2 and TRBJ1-1, with 9 bases matching TRBD1. The CDR3 is made up of 15 amino acids. Germline loops: CDR1 SNHLY, CDR2 FYNNEI. V shed 5 bases, J shed 5 bases, and the junction held 9 bases outside the gene matches. The CDR3 coding sequence is TGTGCCAGCAGTATCACGACAGGGGGGCGAACTGAAGCTTTCTTT. It is translated as CASSITTGGRTEAFF.

V gene TRBV10-2 combines with J gene TRBJ1-2, with TRBD1 matching over 7 bases. With 2 bases clipped from V and 8 bases from J, the junction kept 8 bases outside the gene matches. There are 14 residues in the CDR3. Germline CDR1 and CDR2: WSHSY and SAAADI. CDR3 sequence: CASSEDTGAGGYTF. In DNA, the CDR3 is TGCGCCAGCAGTGAGGACACAGGGGCGGGGGGCTACACCTTC.

This chain connects TRBV7-3 to TRBJ1-2, with 11 bases lining up with TRBD1. The CDR3 loop spans 16 amino acids. J lost 6 bases, V lost 0 bases, and 6 bases had no gene match. Per the germline V gene, CDR1 is SGHTA and CDR2 is FQGTGA. The CDR3 DNA reads TGTGCCAGCAGCTTAACAGGAGGACAGGGGGCGGATGGCTACACCTTC. This codes for CASSLTGGQGADGYTF.

This chain uses TRBV10-3 with TRBJ1-2, with a tentative D call TRBD1 (5 bases). Germline V gene sequence: CDR1 ENHRY, CDR2 SYGVKD. Trimming took 8 bases from V and 0 from J, leaving 22 bases between them. CDR3 length: 17 amino acids. CDR3 coding DNA: TGTGCCATCGGACCTTCCTCTGGGGGGGGAGCTAACTATGGCTACACCTTC. Amino acids: CAIGPSSGGGANYGYTF.

The genes are TRBV11-2 and TRBJ1-1; TRBD1 is a possible D gene (6 bases). V was trimmed by 2 bases and J by 1 base, leaving 14 bases between them. From germline, CDR1 is SGHAT and CDR2 FQNNGV. The CDR3 is made up of 16 amino acids. DNA for the CDR3: TGTGCCAGCAGCTTACGGGGGGGCTCGGGGAACACTGAAGCTTTCTTT. Protein: CASSLRGGSGNTEAFF. Drawing the rest from reference TRBV11-2 and TRBJ1-1, the complete variable domain is EAGVAQSPRYKIIEKRQSVAFWCNPISGHATLYWYQQILGQGPKLLIQFQNNGVVDDSQLPKDRFSAERLKGVDSTLKIQPAKLEDSAVYLCASSLRGGSGNTEAFFGQGTRLTVV.

The chain couples TRBV28 to TRBJ2-5, with D perhaps TRBD1 (7 bases). With 4 bases removed from V and 4 bases from J, the gap between germline ends came to 19 bases. The germline CDR1 and CDR2 sequences are MDHEN and SYDVKM. The CDR3 is made up of 16 amino acids. The CDR3 is CASSSRTGLGGETQYF. The CDR3 DNA reads TGTGCCAGCAGTTCACGGACAGGCCTGGGGGGAGAGACCCAGTACTTC.

This clone was seen a handful of times. The chain carries TRBV5-1 and TRBJ1-1; possible D gene TRBD1, 6 bases. V was cut by 2 bases and J by 4 bases, with 15 bases left in between. Germline values: CDR1 SGHRS, CDR2 YFSETQ. The CDR3 runs to 15 residues. CDR3 bases: TGCGCCAGCAGCTTACCCACAGGGATCGGCACTGAAGCTTTCTTT. This codes for CASSLPTGIGTEAFF.

The V call is TRBV5-1, the J call TRBJ1-4; 7 bases agree with TRBD1. The CDR3 covers 15 residues. The germline V gene has CDR1 SGHRS and CDR2 YFSETQ. The V segment lost 1 base and the J segment 4 bases; nucleotides outside the gene matches: 4. The DNA for the CDR3 is TGCGCCAGCAGCTTGATGGGACAGAGTAATGAAAAACTGTTTTTT. Its protein product is CASSLMGQSNEKLFF.

As regards this clone: This specimen includes other DNA sequences encoding the same CDR3. This chain connects TRBV9 to TRBJ2-3; 9 nucleotides align to TRBD1. The CDR3 is 14 residues long. J gave up 4 bases and V 4 bases, and 4 bases lay outside the gene matches. Germline V CDR1 and CDR2: SGDLS, YYNGEE. In DNA, the CDR3 is TGTGCCAGCAGCCCAAGGACAGGGGCAGATACGCAGTATTTT. Its protein product is CASSPRTGADTQYF.

As for this clone: One end of the junction is discordant with germline, which a read error may explain. The chain joins TRBV29-1 to TRBJ1-1; 12 bases line up with TRBD1. CDR1 is SQVTM and CDR2 is ANQGSEA in the germline V gene. The CDR3 sequence is 14 residues long. The CDR3 DNA is TGCGGCGTGGGACAGGGGGCATCGGACACTGAAGCTTTCTTT. Its protein product is CGVGQGASDTEAFF.

CDR3 region: CASRGTGFYEQYF. CDR3 nucleotide sequence: TGTGCCAGCAGGGGTACAGGGTTCTACGAGCAGTACTTC. The chain joins TRBV28 to TRBJ2-7, with TRBD1 as a possible D gene (6 bases). The germline V gene encodes CDR1 MDHEN and CDR2 SYDVKM. The CDR3 consists of 13 residues. V was clipped by 6 bases and J by 3 bases, with 12 bases between them. Together with reference TRBV28 and TRBJ2-7, the CDR3 gives the full variable domain: DVKVTQSSRYLVKRTGEKVFLECVQDMDHENMFWYRQDPGLGLRLIYFSYDVKMKEKGDIPEGYSVSREKKERFSLILESASTNQTSMYLCASRGTGFYEQYFGPGTRLTVT.

The chain employs TRBV28 and TRBJ1-2; the D gene is possibly TRBD1 (5 bases). CDR1 is MDHEN, CDR2 SYDVKM, per germline. With 4 bases removed from V and 2 bases from J, the gap between germline ends came to 11 bases. This CDR3 spans 14 amino acids. The CDR3 bases are TGTGCCAGCAGTTCCCAGGGAACCAACTATGGCTACACCTTC. Its protein is CASSSQGTNYGYTF.

The CDR3 sequence is CASNERGYQETQYF. The CDR3 DNA reads as TGTGCCAGCAACGAGCGGGGGTACCAAGAGACCCAGTACTTC. The gene calls are TRBV2 and TRBJ2-5; TRBD2 agrees at 8 bases. This CDR3 comprises 14 residues. V shed 7 bases, J shed 0 bases, and the junction held 4 bases outside the gene matches. Germline V gene sequence: CDR1 SNHLY, CDR2 FYNNEI.

V usage is TRBV5-1 and J usage is TRBJ2-1; TRBD2 matches at 8 bases. This CDR3 is built from 16 residues. V dropped 0 bases and J dropped 4; count of bases not matched to a gene: 6. CDR1 is SGHRS and CDR2 is YFSETQ in the germline V gene. The CDR3 DNA follows: TGCGCCAGCAGCTTGGCCCCTAGCGGGTTATACAATGAGCAGTTCTTC. Its translation: CASSLAPSGLYNEQFF.